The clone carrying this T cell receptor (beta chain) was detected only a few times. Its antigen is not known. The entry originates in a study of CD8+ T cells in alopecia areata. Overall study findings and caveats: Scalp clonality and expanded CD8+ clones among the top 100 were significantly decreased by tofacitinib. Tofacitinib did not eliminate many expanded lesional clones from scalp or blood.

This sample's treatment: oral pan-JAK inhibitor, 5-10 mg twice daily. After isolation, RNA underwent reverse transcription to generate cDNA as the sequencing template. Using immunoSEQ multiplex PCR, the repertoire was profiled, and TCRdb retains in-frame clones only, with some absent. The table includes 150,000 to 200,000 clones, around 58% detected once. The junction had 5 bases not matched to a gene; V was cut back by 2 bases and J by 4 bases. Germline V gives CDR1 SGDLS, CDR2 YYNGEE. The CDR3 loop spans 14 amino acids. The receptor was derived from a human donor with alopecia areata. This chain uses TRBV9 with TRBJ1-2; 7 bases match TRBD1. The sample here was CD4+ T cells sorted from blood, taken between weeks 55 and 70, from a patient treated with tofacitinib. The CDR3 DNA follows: TGTGCCAGCAGCGTTGGGACAGAATTCTATGGCTACACCTTC. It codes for CASSVGTEFYGYTF.